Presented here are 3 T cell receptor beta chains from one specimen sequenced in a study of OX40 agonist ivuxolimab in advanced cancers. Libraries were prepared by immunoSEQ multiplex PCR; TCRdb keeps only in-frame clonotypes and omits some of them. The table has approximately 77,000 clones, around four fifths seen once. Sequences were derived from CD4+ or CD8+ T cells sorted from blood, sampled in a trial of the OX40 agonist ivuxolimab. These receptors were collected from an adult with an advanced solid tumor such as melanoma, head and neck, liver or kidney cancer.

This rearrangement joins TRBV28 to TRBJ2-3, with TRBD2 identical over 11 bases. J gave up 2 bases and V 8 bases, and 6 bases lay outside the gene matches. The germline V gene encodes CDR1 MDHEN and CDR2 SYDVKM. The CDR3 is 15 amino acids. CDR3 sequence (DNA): TGTGCCAGCCCCCCTAGCGGGAGGAACACAGATACGCAGTATTTT. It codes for CASPPSGRNTDTQYF.

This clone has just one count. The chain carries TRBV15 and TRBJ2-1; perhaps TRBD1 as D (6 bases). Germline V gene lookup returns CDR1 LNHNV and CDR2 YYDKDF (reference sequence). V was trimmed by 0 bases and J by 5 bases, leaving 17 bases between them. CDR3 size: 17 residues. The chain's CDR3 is CATSRDLGQPGNNEQFF. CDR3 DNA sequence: TGTGCCACCAGCAGAGATCTCGGACAGCCAGGAAACAATGAGCAGTTCTTC.

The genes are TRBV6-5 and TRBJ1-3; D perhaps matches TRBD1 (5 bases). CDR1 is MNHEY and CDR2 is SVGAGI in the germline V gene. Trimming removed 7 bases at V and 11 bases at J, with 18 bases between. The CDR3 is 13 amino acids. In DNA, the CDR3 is TGTGCCAGCAAAAGGGACCGAGCAGGGTCCATATATTTT. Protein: CASKRDRAGSIYF.